The 3 T cell receptor beta chains presented below share a single source sample, sequenced in a study of blood T cell repertoires in COVID-19. The data were produced by immunoSEQ multiplex PCR, yet TCRdb's version contains in-frame clones alone and is incomplete. The sample contains some 87,000 clones, around 86% of which appear only once. Material: peripheral blood. The receptor source for this set is a woman in her 70s with acute or convalescent COVID-19.

The chain uses TRBV2 and TRBJ1-2; possible D gene TRBD1, 6 bases. Germline V gene data show CDR1 as SNHLY and CDR2 as FYNNEI. The CDR3 is 15 residues long. V gave up 6 bases and J gave up 2 bases, with 16 bases separating them. In nucleotides, the CDR3 is TGTGCCAGCAGAGGACAGACTTTACTCAACTATGGCTACACCTTC. Translating gives CASRGQTLLNYGYTF.

This sequence joins TRBV10-1 and TRBJ1-1, with D maybe TRBD1 (6 bases). The germline V and J ends were trimmed by 0 bases and 4 bases, with 12 bases remaining between them. This CDR3 contains 15 residues. Germline V CDR1 and CDR2: WNHNN, SYGVQD (reference sequence). This CDR3 reads CASSESRLGATEAFF. The CDR3 DNA is TGCGCCAGCAGTGAGTCGCGATTGGGGGCCACTGAAGCTTTCTTT.

The chain combines TRBV19 with TRBJ1-5; 7 bases match TRBD1. Germline CDR1 LNHDA, CDR2 SQIVND (reference sequence). The V gene end was trimmed by 5 bases and the J gene end by 3 bases; junction bases not matched to a gene: 4. This CDR3 is built from 14 residues. In DNA, the CDR3 is TGTGCCAGTAGTCCGGGACAGACCAATCAGCCCCAGCATTTT. This encodes CASSPGQTNQPQHF.